This TCR beta chain was documented in a study of monozygotic twins with inflammatory bowel disease. Whole-study findings and limits: A reduction in TCRbeta diversity (inverse Simpson) was seen in IBD patients relative to healthy co-twins.

Template-switch reactions added UMIs with a 6-nucleotide sample barcode. Following a re-call of the 5' RACE reads, TCRdb has one entry per CDR3 protein and lacks DNA. Its listing shows 300,000 to 400,000 distinct CDR3 sequences. A word on this clonotype: Its antigen remains unknown.

Total RNA was isolated from whole blood without T cell sorting. The length of the CDR3 is 14 residues. CDR1 is DFQATT and CDR2 is SNEGSKA in the germline V gene (reference sequence). Sequences were obtained from blood. This TCR came from a human donor with ulcerative colitis or Crohn's disease, or a healthy co-twin of an affected twin (not recorded which). The chain couples TRBV20-1 to TRBJ2-1; TCRdb reports TRBD2, a call that lacks DNA to check it against. CDR3 in amino acids: CSADQGRVYNEQFF.